These T cell receptor beta chains were read from a single sample in a study of cytomegalovirus exposure and HLA in healthy donors. The protocol was immunoSEQ multiplex PCR, while the TCRdb copy is restricted to in-frame clones and leaves out a portion. Found here are about 180,000 clones, 76% of them singletons; the top ten hold around 1.5%. Sequencing was performed on PBMCs. The origin of the receptors is a man younger than 30 in good health and CMV-seronegative. Both conserved end residues are part of each CDR3. The D gene is left open where the match is weak. Rows give clone size only sometimes, using once, few, many, or a class for an expanded clone.

D	length	size	J	V	DNA	CDR3
NA	14	NA	TRBJ2-1	TRBV7-8	TGTGCCAGCAGCAGATCCGGGGGGCCCGGGGAGCAGTTCTTC	CASSRSGGPGEQFF
NA	16	few	TRBJ2-5	TRBV4-1	TGCGCCAGCAGCCAGTCATTGTCTCGACAGGTAGAGACCCAGTACTTC	CASSQSLSRQVETQYF
TRBD1	16	NA	TRBJ1-1	TRBV5-8	TGTGCCAGCAGCTCCCTAACCGGGACAGTGAACACTGAAGCTTTCTTT	CASSSLTGTVNTEAFF
NA	15	few	TRBJ2-7	TRBV18	TGTGCCAGCTCTCTAGGGCAGGGGAGTGACTACGAGCAGTACTTC	CASSLGQGSDYEQYF
NA	14	NA	TRBJ2-7	TRBV5-4	TGTGCCAGCAGCTTGGCCCTCGAACAACACGAGCAGTACTTC	CASSLALEQHEQYF
TRBD2	15	NA	TRBJ2-7	TRBV4-2	TGTGCCAGCAGCCAAGAAGCGGGAGTTCAGGGCGAGCAGTACTTC	CASSQEAGVQGEQYF
TRBD2	15	NA	TRBJ2-1	TRBV9	TGTGCCAGCAGCCCTCGACTAGCGGGAAAGGATGAGCAGTTCTTC	CASSPRLAGKDEQFF
NA	15	few	TRBJ2-5	TRBV19	TGTGCCAGTAGACCCGGGACACAGGGCTTCGAGACCCAGTACTTC	CASRPGTQGFETQYF
TRBD1	15	once	TRBJ1-3	TRBV5-1	TGCGCCAGCAGCCCCCCGACAGGGTATGGAAACACCATATATTTT	CASSPPTGYGNTIYF
NA	14	NA	TRBJ2-7	TRBV4-1	TGCGCCAGCAGTCATTTAAGAGAACCCTACGAGCAGTACTTC	CASSHLREPYEQYF
NA	19	NA	TRBJ2-7	TRBV2	TGTGCCAGCAGTGACCAAATACTCCGGGGGACCCCCCGAGGAGACGAGCAGTACTTC	CASSDQILRGTPRGDEQYF
NA	12	NA	TRBJ1-1	TRBV2	TGTGCCAACATCGGGGAGAACACTGAAGCTTTCTTT	CANIGENTEAFF
TRBD1	14	NA	TRBJ1-1	TRBV15	TGTGCCACCAGCAGAGCGGCAGGGGGGACTGAAGCTTTCTTT	CATSRAAGGTEAFF
TRBD1	15	NA	TRBJ2-7	TRBV27	TGTGCCAGCACAAGACAGGGAACGAGCTCCTACGAGCAGTACTTC	CASTRQGTSSYEQYF
NA	14	NA	TRBJ1-1	TRBV5-1	TGCGCCAGCAGCCTTGGGGAGAAAGAAACTGAAGCTTTCTTT	CASSLGEKETEAFF
NA	15	NA	TRBJ1-5	TRBV4-1	TGCGCCAGCAGCCAATCGGTTACTAGCAATCAGCCCCAGCATTTT	CASSQSVTSNQPQHF
NA	15	NA	TRBJ1-5	TRBV5-1	TGCGCCAGCAGCTTGGGCCTGTCAGATAATCAGCCCCAGCATTTT	CASSLGLSDNQPQHF
NA	16	few	TRBJ1-2	TRBV21-1	TGTGCCAGCAGCAAATTTGGGGGGGCTCCGAACTATGGCTACACCTTC	CASSKFGGAPNYGYTF
NA	14	NA	TRBJ1-2	TRBV5-8	TGTGCCAGCAGCTTGGCCCGCCTATCGGGTGGCTACACCTTC	CASSLARLSGGYTF
TRBD2	17	NA	TRBJ2-7	TRBV2	TGTGCCAGCAGTGAAGCTGCGAGCGGGGGGAATTCCTACGAGCAGTACTTC	CASSEAASGGNSYEQYF
TRBD1	13	NA	TRBJ1-1	TRBV6-5	TGTGCCAGCAGTTACTGGAGGGGGCAGAAAGCTTTCTTT	CASSYWRGQKAFF
NA	15	NA	TRBJ2-3	TRBV6-1	TGTGCCAGCAGCCCAGACGCGGGGAAACTAGATACGCAGTATTTT	CASSPDAGKLDTQYF
TRBD2	14	NA	TRBJ2-1	TRBV2	TGTGCCATGCTACTAGCGCTTACATACAATGAGCAGTTCTTC	CAMLLALTYNEQFF
NA	12	NA	TRBJ2-1	TRBV30	TGTGCCTGGAGTCCACTGAACAATGAGCAGTTCTTC	CAWSPLNNEQFF
NA	14	NA	TRBJ2-7	TRBV7-9	TGTTCCAGCAGCTTGTCCACAGGGTTGAACGAGCAGTACTTC	CSSSLSTGLNEQYF
NA	16	NA	TRBJ1-3	TRBV9	TGTGCCAGCAGCCCCATCGGGGGGGTCTCGGGAAACACCATATATTTT	CASSPIGGVSGNTIYF
NA	13	NA	TRBJ2-7	TRBV5-6	TGTGCCAGCAGCTTGACCCCAGGTAGGGAGCAGTACTTC	CASSLTPGREQYF
NA	11	NA	TRBJ1-1	TRBV20-1	TGCAGTGCGCGGGTTTTCACTGAAGCTTTCTTT	CSARVFTEAFF
TRBD1	15	NA	TRBJ1-2	TRBV7-3	TGTGCCAGCAGCCAGGGACAGGGGGCTCGCTATGGCTACACCTTC	CASSQGQGARYGYTF
TRBD2	20	NA	TRBJ2-3	TRBV6-1	TGTGCCAGCAGTGAAATGTGGGGACTAGCGGGAGGGCCCTCAGCAGATACGCAGTATTTT	CASSEMWGLAGGPSADTQYF
TRBD1	14	many	TRBJ1-2	TRBV6-1	TGTGCCAGCAGTGTCGGACAGGACAACTATGGCTACACCTTC	CASSVGQDNYGYTF
NA	12	NA	TRBJ1-5	TRBV15	TGTGCCACCAGCACCTTCAATCAGCCCCAGCATTTT	CATSTFNQPQHF
TRBD1	15	NA	TRBJ1-1	TRBV6-6	TGTGCCAGCAGTTGGGCCACCGGGACAGGGTTGGAAGCTTTCTTT	CASSWATGTGLEAFF
NA	13	NA	TRBJ1-2	TRBV28	TGTGCCAGCAGGACGCAGGGGCTCTATGGCTACACCTTC	CASRTQGLYGYTF
NA	12	NA	TRBJ2-2	TRBV15	TGTGCCACCAGCTTGGGGAGGGGGGAGCTGTTTTTT	CATSLGRGELFF
TRBD2	15	NA	TRBJ2-7	TRBV18	TGTGCCAGCTCACCAACTAGCGGGGGCTCCTACGAGCAGTACTTC	CASSPTSGGSYEQYF
TRBD2	16	NA	TRBJ2-7	TRBV5-1	TGCGCCAGCAGCTTTACCGGACTAGCGCTAACCTACGAGCAGTACTTC	CASSFTGLALTYEQYF
TRBD2	16	NA	TRBJ2-2	TRBV9	TGTGCCAGCAGCGGCCTCTCGGGGGGTGTGACCGGGGAGCTGTTTTTT	CASSGLSGGVTGELFF
TRBD1	18	NA	TRBJ2-6	TRBV27	TGTGCCAGCAGTTCCTTGACAGGGGTTCGTACTGGGGCCAACGTCCTGACTTTC	CASSSLTGVRTGANVLTF